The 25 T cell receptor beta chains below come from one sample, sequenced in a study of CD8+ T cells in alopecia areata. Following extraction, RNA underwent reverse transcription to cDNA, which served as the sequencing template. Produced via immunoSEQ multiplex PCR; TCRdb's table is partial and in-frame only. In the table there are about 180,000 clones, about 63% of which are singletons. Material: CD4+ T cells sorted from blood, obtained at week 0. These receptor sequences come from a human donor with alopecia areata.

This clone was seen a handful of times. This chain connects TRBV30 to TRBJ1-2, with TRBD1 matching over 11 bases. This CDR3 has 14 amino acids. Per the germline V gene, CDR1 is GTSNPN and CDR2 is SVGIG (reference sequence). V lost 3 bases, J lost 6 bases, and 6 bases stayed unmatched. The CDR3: CAWSVTDRGHGYTF. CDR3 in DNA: TGTGCCTGGAGCGTGACGGACAGGGGGCATGGCTACACCTTC.

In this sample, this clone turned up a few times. Written as DNA, the CDR3 is TGCAGCGTTGAAGATCCCCCCGAGCAGTACTTC. Protein sequence: CSVEDPPEQYF. The chain joins TRBV29-1 to TRBJ2-7; D is unresolved. CDR3 size: 11 residues. Germline CDR1 reads SQVTM; CDR2 reads ANQGSEA. V gave up 0 bases and J gave up 6 bases, with 6 bases separating them.

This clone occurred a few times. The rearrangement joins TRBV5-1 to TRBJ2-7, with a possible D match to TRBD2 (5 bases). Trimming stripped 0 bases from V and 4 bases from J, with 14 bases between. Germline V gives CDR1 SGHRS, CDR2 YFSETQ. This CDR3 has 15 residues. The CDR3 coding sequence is TGCGCCAGCAGCTTGGCCCCAGGAGGAGGTTACGAGCAGTACTTC. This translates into CASSLAPGGGYEQYF.

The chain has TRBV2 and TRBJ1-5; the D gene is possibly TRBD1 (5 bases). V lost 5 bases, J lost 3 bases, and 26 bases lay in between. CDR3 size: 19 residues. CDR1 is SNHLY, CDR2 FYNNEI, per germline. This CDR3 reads CASSSKRAGGVIVNQPQHF. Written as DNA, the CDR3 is TGTGCCAGCAGTTCAAAAAGGGCTGGAGGGGTCATTGTCAATCAGCCCCAGCATTTT.

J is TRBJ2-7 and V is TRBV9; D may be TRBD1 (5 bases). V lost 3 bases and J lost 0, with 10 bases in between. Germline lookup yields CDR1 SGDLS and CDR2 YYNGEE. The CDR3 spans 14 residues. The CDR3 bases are TGTGCCAGCAGCGCACAGGCGAGCTCCTACGAGCAGTACTTC. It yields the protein CASSAQASSYEQYF. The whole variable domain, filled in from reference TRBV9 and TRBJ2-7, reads DSGVTQTPKHLITATGQRVTLRCSPRSGDLSVYWYQQSLDQGLQFLIQYYNGEERAKGNILERFSAQQFPDLHSELNLSSLELGDSALYFCASSAQASSYEQYFGPGTRLTVT.

CDR3 residues: CASSIVGGRGTDTQYF. The CDR3 DNA reads TGTGCCAGTAGTATAGTTGGCGGACGAGGCACAGATACGCAGTATTTT. The rearrangement links TRBV19 to TRBJ2-3; D ambiguous. Germline loops: CDR1 LNHDA, CDR2 SQIVND (reference sequence). V was cut by 1 base and J by 1 base, with 12 bases left in between. The CDR3 is made up of 16 amino acids.

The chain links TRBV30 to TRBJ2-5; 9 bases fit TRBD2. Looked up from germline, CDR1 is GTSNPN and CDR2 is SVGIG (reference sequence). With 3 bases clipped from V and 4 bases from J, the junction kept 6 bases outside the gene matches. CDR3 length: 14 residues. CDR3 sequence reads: CAWRVAGEGETQYF. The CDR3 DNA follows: TGTGCCTGGAGGGTAGCGGGGGAGGGAGAGACCCAGTACTTC.

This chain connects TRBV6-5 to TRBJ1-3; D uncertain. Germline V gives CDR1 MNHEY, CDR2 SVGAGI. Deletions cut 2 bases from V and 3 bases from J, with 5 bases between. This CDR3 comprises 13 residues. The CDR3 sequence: CASSYVSGNTIYF. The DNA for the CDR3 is TGTGCCAGCAGTTACGTGAGTGGAAACACCATATATTTT.

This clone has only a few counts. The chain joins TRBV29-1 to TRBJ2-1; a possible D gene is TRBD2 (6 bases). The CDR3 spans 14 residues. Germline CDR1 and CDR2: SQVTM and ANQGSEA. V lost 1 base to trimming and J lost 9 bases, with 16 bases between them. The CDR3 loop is CSVEVGRGSGEQFF. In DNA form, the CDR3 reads TGCAGCGTTGAAGTTGGACGGGGGTCGGGTGAGCAGTTCTTC.

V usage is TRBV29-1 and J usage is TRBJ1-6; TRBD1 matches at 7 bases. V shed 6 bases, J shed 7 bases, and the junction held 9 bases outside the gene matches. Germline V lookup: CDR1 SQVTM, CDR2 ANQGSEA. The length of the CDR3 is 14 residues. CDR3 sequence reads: CSVKHRDSNSPLHF. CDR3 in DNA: TGCAGCGTGAAACACCGGGACAGCAATTCACCCCTCCACTTT.

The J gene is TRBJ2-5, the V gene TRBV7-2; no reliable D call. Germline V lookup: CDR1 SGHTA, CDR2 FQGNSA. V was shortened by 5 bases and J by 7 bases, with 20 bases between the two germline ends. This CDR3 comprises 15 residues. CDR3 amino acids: CASSPSPVLLGTQYF. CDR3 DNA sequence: TGTGCCAGCAGCCCCAGCCCTGTCCTACTGGGGACCCAGTACTTC.

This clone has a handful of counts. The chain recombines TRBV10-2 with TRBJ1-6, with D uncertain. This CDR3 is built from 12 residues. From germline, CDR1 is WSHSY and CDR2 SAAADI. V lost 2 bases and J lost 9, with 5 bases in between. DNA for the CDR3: TGCGCCAGCAGTGAGGGAGGTTCACCCCTCCACTTT. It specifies CASSEGGSPLHF.

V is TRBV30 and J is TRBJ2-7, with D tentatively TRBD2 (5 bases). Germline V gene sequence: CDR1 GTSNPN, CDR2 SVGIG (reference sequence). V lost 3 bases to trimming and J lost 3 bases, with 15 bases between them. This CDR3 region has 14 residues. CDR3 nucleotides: TGTGCCTGGAGCCCCACGGGAAGTGTCTACGAGCAGTACTTC. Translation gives CAWSPTGSVYEQYF.

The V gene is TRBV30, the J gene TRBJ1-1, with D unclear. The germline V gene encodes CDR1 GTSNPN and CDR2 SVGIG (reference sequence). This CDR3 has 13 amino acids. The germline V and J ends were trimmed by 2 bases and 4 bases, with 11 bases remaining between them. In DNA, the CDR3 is TGTGCCTGGAGTCGAAGTCGGATCACTGAAGCTTTCTTT. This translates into CAWSRSRITEAFF.

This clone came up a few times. CDR3 sequence: CAWSVLGLGGYTF. Written as DNA, the CDR3 is TGTGCCTGGAGTGTACTGGGACTCGGTGGCTACACCTTC. This chain connects TRBV30 to TRBJ1-2, with D possibly matching TRBD1 (5 bases). V was cut by 0 bases and J by 7 bases, with 12 bases left in between. Germline lookup yields CDR1 GTSNPN and CDR2 SVGIG (reference sequence). This CDR3 has 13 residues. Using reference TRBV30 and TRBJ1-2 for the parts outside the CDR3, the full variable domain is SQTIHQWPATLVQPVGSPLSLECTVEGTSNPNLYWYRQAAGRGLQLLFYSVGIGQISSEVPQNLSASRPQDRQFILSSKKLLLSDSGFYLCAWSVLGLGGYTFGSGTRLTVV.

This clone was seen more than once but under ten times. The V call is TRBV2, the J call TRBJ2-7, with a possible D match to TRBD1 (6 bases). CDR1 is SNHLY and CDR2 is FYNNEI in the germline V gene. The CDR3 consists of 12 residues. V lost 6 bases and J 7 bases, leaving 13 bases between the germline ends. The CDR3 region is CASRRQGWEQYF. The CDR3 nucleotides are TGTGCCAGCAGGCGTCAGGGGTGGGAGCAGTACTTC.

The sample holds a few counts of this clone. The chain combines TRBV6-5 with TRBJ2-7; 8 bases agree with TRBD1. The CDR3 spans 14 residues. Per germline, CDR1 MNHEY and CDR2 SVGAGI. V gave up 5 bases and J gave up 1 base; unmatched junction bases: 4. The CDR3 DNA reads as TGTGCCAGCAGTCTCTGGGACAGGTCCTACGAGCAGTACTTC. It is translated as CASSLWDRSYEQYF.

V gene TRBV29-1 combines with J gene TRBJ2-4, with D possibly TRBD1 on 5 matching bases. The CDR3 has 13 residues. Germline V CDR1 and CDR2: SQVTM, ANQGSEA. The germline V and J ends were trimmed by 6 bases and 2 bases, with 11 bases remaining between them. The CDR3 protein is CSVSDRTKNIQYF. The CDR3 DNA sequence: TGCAGCGTCTCCGACAGAACCAAAAACATTCAGTACTTC. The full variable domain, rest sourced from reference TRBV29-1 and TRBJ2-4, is SAVISQKPSRDICQRGTSLTIQCQVDSQVTMMFWYRQQPGQSLTLIATANQGSEATYESGFVIDKFPISRPNLTFSTLTVSNMSPEDSSIYLCSVSDRTKNIQYFGAGTRLSVL.

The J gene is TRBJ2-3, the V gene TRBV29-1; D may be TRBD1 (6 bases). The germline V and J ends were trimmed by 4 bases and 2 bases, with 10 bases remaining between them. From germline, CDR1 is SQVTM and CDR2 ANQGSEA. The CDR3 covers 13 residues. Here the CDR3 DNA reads TGCAGCGTTGGGACAGCATACACAGATACGCAGTATTTT. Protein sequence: CSVGTAYTDTQYF.

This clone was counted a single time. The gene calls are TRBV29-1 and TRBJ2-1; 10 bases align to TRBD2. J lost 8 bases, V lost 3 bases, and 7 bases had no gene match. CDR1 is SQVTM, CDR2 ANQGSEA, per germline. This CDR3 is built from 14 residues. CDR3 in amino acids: CSVDYSGGRDEQFF. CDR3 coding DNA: TGCAGCGTTGATTATAGCGGGGGGCGCGATGAGCAGTTCTTC.

Here the CDR3 DNA reads TGTGCCATCAGTGACGGCAGGGAAGTGTACGAGCAGTACTTC. It specifies CAISDGREVYEQYF. This sequence joins TRBV10-3 and TRBJ2-7; possible D gene TRBD1, 5 bases. Deletions cut 3 bases from V and 4 bases from J, with 13 bases between. This CDR3 comprises 14 residues. Germline V lookup: CDR1 ENHRY, CDR2 SYGVKD.

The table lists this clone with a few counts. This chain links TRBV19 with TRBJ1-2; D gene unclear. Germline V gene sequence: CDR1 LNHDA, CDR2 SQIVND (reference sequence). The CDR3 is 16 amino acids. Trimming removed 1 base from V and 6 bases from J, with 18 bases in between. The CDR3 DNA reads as TGTGCCAGTAGTATAGGTACAGCGTCGGCCATACATGGCTACACCTTC. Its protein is CASSIGTASAIHGYTF.

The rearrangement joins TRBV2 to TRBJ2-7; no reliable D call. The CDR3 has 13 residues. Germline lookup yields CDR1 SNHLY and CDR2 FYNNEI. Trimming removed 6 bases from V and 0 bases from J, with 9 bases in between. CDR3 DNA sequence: TGTGCCAGCAGCACCTCAAGCTCCTACGAGCAGTACTTC. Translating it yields CASSTSSSYEQYF.

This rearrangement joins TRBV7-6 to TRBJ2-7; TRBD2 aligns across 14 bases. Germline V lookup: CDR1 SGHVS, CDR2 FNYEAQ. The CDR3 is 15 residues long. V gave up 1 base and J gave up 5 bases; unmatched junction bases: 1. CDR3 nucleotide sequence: TGTGCCAGCAGCTTAGGGACTAGCGGGGGGCACGAGCAGTACTTC. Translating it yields CASSLGTSGGHEQYF.

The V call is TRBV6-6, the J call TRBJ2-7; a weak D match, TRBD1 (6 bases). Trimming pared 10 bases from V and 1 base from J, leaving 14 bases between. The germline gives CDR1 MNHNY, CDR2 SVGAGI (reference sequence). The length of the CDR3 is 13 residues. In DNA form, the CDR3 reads TGTGCCAAACCAGGGGTGGGATCCTACGAGCAGTACTTC. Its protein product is CAKPGVGSYEQYF.